Sequencing of this T cell receptor (beta chain) was carried out in a study of shared T cell receptors in the human thymus. The CDR3 spans 19 residues. The germline V gene encodes CDR1 SGHVS and CDR2 FQNEAQ. V lost 1 base, J lost 3 bases, and 13 bases stayed unmatched. The data were produced by immunoSEQ multiplex PCR, yet TCRdb's version contains in-frame clones alone and is incomplete. The sample consists of 450,000 to 650,000 clones, around 82% of them appearing once. These data were also filed under a second study, of human thymus T cells. That publication notes: Thymus pieces cut out during corrective heart surgery were the tissue that was used. Highly overlapping thymic repertoires in unrelated individuals were reported by related research.

This chain connects TRBV7-8 to TRBJ2-1, with 9 bases matching TRBD1. The specimen sequenced was thymocytes. The clonotype comes from a boy younger than two with a congenital heart defect. The CDR3 region has the DNA TGTGCCAGCAGCTTAGACAGGGGGCGCCTAGGATTAGACTACAATGAGCAGTTCTTC. It specifies CASSLDRGRLGLDYNEQFF.